This TCR beta chain is from a study of cytomegalovirus exposure and HLA in healthy donors. Study outcomes and limitations: The study carried out a later analysis of TCR beta sequences. It associated 15,000 to 20,000 of them with specific HLA alleles at a false discovery rate of 0.05.

The PCR was carried out with 60 Vbeta primers and 13 Jbeta primers. TCRdb's table, derived via immunoSEQ multiplex PCR, lists solely in-frame clones and lacks some. The sample has more than 85,000 clones, 55% to 80% seen once. This clone was counted a single time. Its specificity is not known. Source material: PBMCs. This clonotype originated in a female donor in good health and CMV-seronegative.

The CDR3 sequence is CASSLLSGIGELFF. As DNA, the CDR3 is TGTGCCAGCAGTTTGCTTAGCGGGATTGGGGAGCTGTTTTTT. The chain recombines TRBV28 with TRBJ2-2; 8 bases fit TRBD2. This CDR3 has 14 amino acids. Germline CDR1 reads MDHEN; CDR2 reads SYDVKM. V trimming: 3 bases; J trimming: 8 bases; junction bases outside the gene matches: 5.